This T cell receptor (beta chain) was captured by sequencing in a study of cytotoxic CD8 clonotypes in ibrutinib-treated CLL. General observations from the study: Baseline clonality, above age-matched healthy donor levels, tracked circulating CD8+ T-cell counts.

Measured with immunoSEQ multiplex PCR; TCRdb has only the in-frame clones, and not every one. The repertoire consists of about 180,000 clones, with under 90% occurring once and the leading ten covering 4.6%. Of note for this clone: The target antigen is unknown.

With 0 bases removed from V and 6 bases from J, the gap between germline ends came to 11 bases. CDR1 and CDR2 (germline): GTSNPN, SVGIG (reference sequence). The CDR3 sequence is 13 residues long. The V call is TRBV30, the J call TRBJ1-1, with a weak D call TRBD1 (6 bases). This receptor was taken from a human donor with chronic lymphocytic leukemia. The starting material was PBMCs, obtained after 24 months of ibrutinib treatment. CDR3 bases: TGTGCCTGGAGTGTTCGGGGGGCGGCTGAAGCTTTCTTT. Its translation: CAWSVRGAAEAFF.